The sequence of this T cell receptor beta chain was determined in a study of naive and memory T cell subsets. Study-wide results and limits: RNA-based TCR counts may shift with T cell activation and differentiation. Naive repertoires, especially CD8, held a few larger clonotypes, possibly memory cells re-expressing CD45RA.

Two oligonucleotides, mixed equimolar, formed the beta constant-region primer covering TRBC1 and TRBC2. Four rounds of PCR amplified the ligated cDNA using nested alpha and beta constant-region primers plus SP2. From the UMI-ligation and nested PCR reads, TCRdb called clonotypes with MiXCR, one entry per CDR3 protein. The data show approximately 140,000 distinct CDR3 sequences, approximately 21% seen once. On this clonotype itself: The antigen is undetermined.

Input material: naive CD8+ T cells from blood. This TCR came from a human donor in good health.

CDR3 protein: CASSLETPHAYEKLFF. CDR3 coding DNA: TGTGCCAGCAGCTTAGAGACGCCCCACGCCTATGAAAAACTGTTTTTT. This rearrangement joins TRBV7-9 to TRBJ1-4; D ambiguous. CDR1 and CDR2 from the germline V gene are SEHNR and FQNEAQ (reference sequence). V was pared by 1 base and J by 6 bases, with 15 bases between. The CDR3 has 16 residues.